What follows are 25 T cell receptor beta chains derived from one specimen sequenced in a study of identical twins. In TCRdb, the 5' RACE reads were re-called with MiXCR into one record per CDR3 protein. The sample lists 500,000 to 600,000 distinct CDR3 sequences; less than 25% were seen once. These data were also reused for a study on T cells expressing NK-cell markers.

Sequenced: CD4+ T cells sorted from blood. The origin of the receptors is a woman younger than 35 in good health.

The CDR3 is CASRINLGAAYEQYF. In nucleotides, the CDR3 is TGTGCCAGCAGGATAAACCTGGGGGCAGCTTACGAGCAGTACTTC. The chain couples TRBV27 to TRBJ2-7; D is perhaps TRBD1 (6 bases). This CDR3 has 15 amino acids. The V end was cut by 6 bases, the J end by 4 bases, with 19 bases between. Germline V lookup: CDR1 MNHEY, CDR2 SMNVEV (reference sequence).

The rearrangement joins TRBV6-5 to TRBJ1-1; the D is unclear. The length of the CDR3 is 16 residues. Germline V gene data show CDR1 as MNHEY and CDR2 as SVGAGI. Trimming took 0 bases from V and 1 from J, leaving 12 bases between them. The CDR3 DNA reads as TGTGCCAGCAGTTACTCGTTTCGAACGGCGAACACTGAAGCTTTCTTT. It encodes CASSYSFRTANTEAFF.

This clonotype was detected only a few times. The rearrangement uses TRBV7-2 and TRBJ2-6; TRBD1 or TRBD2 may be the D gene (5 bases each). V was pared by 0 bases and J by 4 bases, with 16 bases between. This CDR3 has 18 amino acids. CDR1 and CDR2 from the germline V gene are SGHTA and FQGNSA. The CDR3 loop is CASSLAGVRVLGANVLTF. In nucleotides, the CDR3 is TGTGCCAGCAGCTTAGCGGGGGTACGGGTCTTGGGGGCCAACGTCCTGACTTTC.

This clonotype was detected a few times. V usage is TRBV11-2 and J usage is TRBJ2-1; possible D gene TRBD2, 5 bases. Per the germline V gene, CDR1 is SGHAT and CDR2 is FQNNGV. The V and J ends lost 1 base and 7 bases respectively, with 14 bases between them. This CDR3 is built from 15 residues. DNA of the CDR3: TGTGCCAGCAGCTTAGGTCGGCTAGCCGCGAATGAGCAGTTCTTC. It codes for CASSLGRLAANEQFF.

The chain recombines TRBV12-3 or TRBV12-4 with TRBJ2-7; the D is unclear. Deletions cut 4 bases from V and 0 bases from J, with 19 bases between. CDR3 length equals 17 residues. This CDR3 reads CASSSLIGDLSSYEQYF. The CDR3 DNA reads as TGTGCCAGCAGTTCTCTTATAGGAGACCTCAGCTCCTACGAGCAGTACTTC.

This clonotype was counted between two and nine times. CDR3: CAIKGGTGGNNEQFF. As DNA, the CDR3 is TGTGCCATCAAAGGCGGGACAGGGGGCAACAATGAGCAGTTCTTC. This chain uses TRBV10-3 with TRBJ2-1, with 12 bases that match TRBD1. The CDR3 sequence is 15 residues long. Unmatched junction bases numbered 6, after V lost 7 bases and J lost 5 bases. Germline-derived CDR1 and CDR2 are ENHRY and SYGVKD.

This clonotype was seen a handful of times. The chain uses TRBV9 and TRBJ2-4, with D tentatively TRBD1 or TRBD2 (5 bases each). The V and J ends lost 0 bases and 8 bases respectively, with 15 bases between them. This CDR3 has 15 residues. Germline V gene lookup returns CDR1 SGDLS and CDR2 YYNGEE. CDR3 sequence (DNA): TGTGCCAGCAGCGTAGGAGGGGCCCCCGCGGACATTCAGTACTTC. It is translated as CASSVGGAPADIQYF. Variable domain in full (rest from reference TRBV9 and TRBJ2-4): DSGVTQTPKHLITATGQRVTLRCSPRSGDLSVYWYQQSLDQGLQFLIQYYNGEERAKGNILERFSAQQFPDLHSELNLSSLELGDSALYFCASSVGGAPADIQYFGAGTRLSVL.

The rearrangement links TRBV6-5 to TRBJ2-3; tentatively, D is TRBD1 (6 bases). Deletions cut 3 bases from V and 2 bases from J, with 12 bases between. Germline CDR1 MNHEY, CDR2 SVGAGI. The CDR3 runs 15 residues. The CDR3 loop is CASSYRTATTDTQYF. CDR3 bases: TGTGCCAGCAGTTATCGGACAGCGACCACAGATACGCAGTATTTT.

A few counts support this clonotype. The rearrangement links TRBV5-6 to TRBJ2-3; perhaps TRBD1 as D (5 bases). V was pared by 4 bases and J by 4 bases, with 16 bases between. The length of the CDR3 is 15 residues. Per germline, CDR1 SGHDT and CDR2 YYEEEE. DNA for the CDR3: TGTGCCAGCAGCATCTACTGGGGCGCCTCAGATACGCAGTATTTT. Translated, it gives CASSIYWGASDTQYF.

The CDR3 sequence is CASSLASLPTKPNQPQHF. CDR3 in DNA: TGTGCCAGCAGCTTAGCGAGCCTACCGACCAAGCCTAATCAGCCCCAGCATTTT. The V and J genes are TRBV7-6 and TRBJ1-5; D gene unclear. The V end was cut by 0 bases, the J end by 4 bases, with 19 bases between. Germline CDR1 SGHVS, CDR2 FNYEAQ. This CDR3 has 18 residues.

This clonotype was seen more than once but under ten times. CDR3 DNA: TGCAGTGCTAGAGGGGACGGAGCGGGAGGTATCTACAATGAGCAGTTCTTC. This gives the protein CSARGDGAGGIYNEQFF. V usage is TRBV20-1 and J usage is TRBJ2-1; the match to TRBD2 covers 9 bases. After removal of 1 base from V and 3 bases from J, the junction contained 10 bases not matched to a gene. There are 17 residues in the CDR3. Germline lookup yields CDR1 DFQATT and CDR2 SNEGSKA (reference sequence).

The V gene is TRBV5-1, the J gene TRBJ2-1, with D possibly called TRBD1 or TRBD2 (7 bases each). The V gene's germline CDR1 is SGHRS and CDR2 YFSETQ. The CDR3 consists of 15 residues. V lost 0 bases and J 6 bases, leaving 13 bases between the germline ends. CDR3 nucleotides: TGCGCCAGCAGCTTGGACGCAGGGGGGGTCAATGAGCAGTTCTTC. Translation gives CASSLDAGGVNEQFF.

Here the CDR3 reads CASSLIGTSVEQFF. As DNA, the CDR3 is TGTGCCAGCAGCTTAATTGGGACTAGTGTCGAGCAGTTCTTC. The rearrangement joins TRBV5-5 to TRBJ2-1; TRBD2 matches at 8 bases. The CDR3 extends over 14 amino acids. CDR1 SGHKS and CDR2 YYEKEE come from the germline V gene (reference sequence). Trimming removed 2 bases from V and 10 bases from J; junction bases left unmatched: 8.

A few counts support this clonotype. CDR3 nucleotide sequence: TGTGCCAGCAGTCCAAGGGGGACTAGCGGGAGCAGCGAGCAGTACTTC. Its translation is CASSPRGTSGSSEQYF. This rearrangement joins TRBV12-3 or TRBV12-4 to TRBJ2-7; 14 positions match TRBD2. V was pared by 5 bases and J by 6 bases, with 9 bases of the junction left unmatched. The CDR3 has 16 residues.

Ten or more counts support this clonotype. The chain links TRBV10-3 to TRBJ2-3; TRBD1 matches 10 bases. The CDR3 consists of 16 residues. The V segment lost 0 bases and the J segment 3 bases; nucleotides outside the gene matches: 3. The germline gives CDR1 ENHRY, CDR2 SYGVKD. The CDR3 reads CAISESDRGLTDTQYF. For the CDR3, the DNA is TGTGCCATCAGTGAGTCTGACAGGGGGCTTACAGATACGCAGTATTTT.

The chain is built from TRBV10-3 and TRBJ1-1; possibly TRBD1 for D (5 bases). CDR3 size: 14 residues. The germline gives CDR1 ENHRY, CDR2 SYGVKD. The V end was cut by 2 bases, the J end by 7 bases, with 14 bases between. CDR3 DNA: TGTGCCATCAGTGAGGCCAGGAAGGGGTTTGAAGCTTTCTTT. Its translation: CAISEARKGFEAFF.

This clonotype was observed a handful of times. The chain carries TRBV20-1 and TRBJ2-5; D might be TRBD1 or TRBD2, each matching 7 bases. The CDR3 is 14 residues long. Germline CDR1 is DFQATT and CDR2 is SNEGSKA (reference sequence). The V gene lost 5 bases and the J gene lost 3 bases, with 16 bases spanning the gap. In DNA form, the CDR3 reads TGCAGTGCTTCCAGGGGGGGGGCAAAAGAGACCCAGTACTTC. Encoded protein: CSASRGGAKETQYF.

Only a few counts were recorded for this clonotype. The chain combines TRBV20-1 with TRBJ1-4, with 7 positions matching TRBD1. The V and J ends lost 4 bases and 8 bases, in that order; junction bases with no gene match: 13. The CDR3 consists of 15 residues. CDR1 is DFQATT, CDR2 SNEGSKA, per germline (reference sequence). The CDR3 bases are TGCAGTGCTACGAATCAGGGGGGCCATGGAGAAAAACTGTTTTTT. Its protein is CSATNQGGHGEKLFF.

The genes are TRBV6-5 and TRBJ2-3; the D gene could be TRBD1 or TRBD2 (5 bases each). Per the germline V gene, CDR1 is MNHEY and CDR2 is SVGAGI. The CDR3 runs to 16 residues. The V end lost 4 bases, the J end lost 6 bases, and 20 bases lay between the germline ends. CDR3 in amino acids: CASSSQGLRGTDTQYF. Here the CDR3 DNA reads TGTGCCAGCAGTTCCCAGGGCCTGCGAGGGACGGATACGCAGTATTTT.

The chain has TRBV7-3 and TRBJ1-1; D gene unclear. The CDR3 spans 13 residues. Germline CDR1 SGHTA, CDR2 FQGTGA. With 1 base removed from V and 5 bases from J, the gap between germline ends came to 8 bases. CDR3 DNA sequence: TGTGCCAGCAGCTTAAACTTGAGGACTGAAGCTTTCTTT. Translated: CASSLNLRTEAFF.

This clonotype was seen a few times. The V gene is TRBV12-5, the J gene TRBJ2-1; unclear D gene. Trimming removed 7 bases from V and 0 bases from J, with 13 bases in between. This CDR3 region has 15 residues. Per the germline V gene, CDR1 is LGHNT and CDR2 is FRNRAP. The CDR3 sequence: CASAGRVSSYNEQFF. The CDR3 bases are TGTGCTAGTGCCGGACGGGTGAGCTCCTACAATGAGCAGTTCTTC. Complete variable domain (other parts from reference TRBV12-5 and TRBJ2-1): DARVTQTPRHKVTEMGQEVTMRCQPILGHNTVFWYRQTMMQGLELLAYFRNRAPLDDSGMPKDRFSAEMPDATLATLKIQPSEPRDSAVYFCASAGRVSSYNEQFFGPGTRLTVL.

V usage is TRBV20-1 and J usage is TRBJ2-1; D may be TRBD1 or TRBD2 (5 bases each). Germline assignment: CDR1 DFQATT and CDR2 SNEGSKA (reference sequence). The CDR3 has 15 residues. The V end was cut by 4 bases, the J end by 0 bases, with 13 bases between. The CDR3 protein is CSAMGWGSSYNEQFF. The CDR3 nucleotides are TGCAGTGCTATGGGGTGGGGGAGCTCCTACAATGAGCAGTTCTTC.

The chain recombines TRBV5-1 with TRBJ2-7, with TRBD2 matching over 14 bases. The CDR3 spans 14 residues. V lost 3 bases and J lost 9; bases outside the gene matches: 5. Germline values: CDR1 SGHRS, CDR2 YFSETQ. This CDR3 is CASSWGLAGALQYF. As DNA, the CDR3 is TGCGCCAGCAGCTGGGGACTAGCGGGGGCTTTGCAGTACTTC.

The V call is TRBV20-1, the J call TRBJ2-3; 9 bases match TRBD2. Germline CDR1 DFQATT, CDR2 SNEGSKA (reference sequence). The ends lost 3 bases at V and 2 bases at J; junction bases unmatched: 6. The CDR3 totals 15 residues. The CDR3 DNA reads TGCAGTGCTAGTCTGGTAGCGGGGGCCACAGATACGCAGTATTTT. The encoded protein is CSASLVAGATDTQYF.

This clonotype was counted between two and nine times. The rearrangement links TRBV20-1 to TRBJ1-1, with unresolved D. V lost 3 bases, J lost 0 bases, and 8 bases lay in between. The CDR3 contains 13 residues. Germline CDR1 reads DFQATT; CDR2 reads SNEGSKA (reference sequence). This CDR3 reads CSASRDLNTEAFF. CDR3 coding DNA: TGCAGTGCTAGCCGCGATCTGAACACTGAAGCTTTCTTT.